The 4 T cell receptor beta chains given below trace back to one sample, sequenced in a study of cytomegalovirus exposure and HLA in healthy donors. The PCR contained 60 Vbeta and 13 Jbeta primers. Using immunoSEQ multiplex PCR, the repertoire was profiled, and TCRdb retains in-frame clones only, with some absent. The sample has 90,000 to 100,000 clones, 80% to 90% seen once; the top ten hold roughly 1.5%. Material: PBMCs. Receptors originate from a man aged 35-49 years in good health and CMV-seronegative.

This rearrangement joins TRBV7-6 to TRBJ1-1, with a possible D match to TRBD1 (6 bases). This CDR3 spans 16 amino acids. Looked up from germline, CDR1 is SGHVS and CDR2 is FNYEAQ. Trimming took off 5 bases at V and 0 bases at J, with 16 bases between the two ends. For the CDR3, the DNA is TGTGCCAGCAGCCTTACTAGTGCAGGGGTGAACACTGAAGCTTTCTTT. Its protein is CASSLTSAGVNTEAFF.

This chain uses TRBV4-2 with TRBJ1-2; D gene unclear. Trimming left V 0 bases short and J 4 bases short, with 9 bases between. Germline V CDR1 and CDR2: LGHNA, YNFKEQ. CDR3 length equals 14 residues. CDR3 nucleotides: TGTGCCAGCAGCCAAGATTCTTCGGTCTATGGCTACACCTTC. This gives the protein CASSQDSSVYGYTF.

In DNA form, the CDR3 reads TGCGCCAGCGAACCGACAGGGAACTCCTACAATGAGCAGTTCTTC. Translated, it gives CASEPTGNSYNEQFF. This rearrangement joins TRBV5-1 to TRBJ2-1; 7 positions match TRBD1. V shed 7 bases, J shed 0 bases, and the junction held 7 bases outside the gene matches. CDR1 SGHRS and CDR2 YFSETQ come from the germline V gene. This CDR3 is 15 amino acids long.

This chain links TRBV2 with TRBJ1-5; tentative D call: TRBD1 (5 bases). Between the trimmed V and J ends, which lost 3 bases and 2 bases, there was a span of 11 bases. This CDR3 is 15 amino acids long. Germline CDR1 reads SNHLY; CDR2 reads FYNNEI. Written as DNA, the CDR3 is TGTGCCAGCAGTGATCGGGGGGGAGGCAATCAGCCCCAGCATTTT. The encoded protein is CASSDRGGGNQPQHF.